This T cell receptor beta chain comes out of a study of vaccination effects on CD4 cells after COVID-19. Study-wide results and caveats: The study found marked clonal contraction of infection- and vaccine-induced clones late after vaccination.

Looked up from germline, CDR1 is KGHDR and CDR2 is SFDVKD. The CDR3 loop spans 16 amino acids. The J segment lost 4 bases and the V segment lost 2 bases, leaving 7 bases of the junction unmatched. The repertoire was sequenced with immunoSEQ multiplex PCR; TCRdb's copy has only in-frame clones and lacks some. Of 50,000 to 75,000 clones listed, about four fifths were seen once; the top ten hold about 2.7%. Expansion of antigen-specific CD4+ T cells with viral peptide pools was carried out by the ViraFEST assay before sequencing. Culture proceeded for about 11 days, and CD4+ T cells were then isolated. Vaccine recipients, nucleocapsid antibody negative, had no prior SARS-CoV-2 infection. At days 3 and 7, half of the medium was exchanged for IL-2 medium. This clone was counted a single time. Its cognate antigen is unknown.

The origin of this receptor is a human donor who received a COVID-19 vaccine. The genes are TRBV24-1 and TRBJ2-4, with TRBD2 identical over 7 bases. This specimen was CD4+ T cells from PBMCs cultured with HCoV-229E spike peptides, taken before COVID-19 vaccination. CDR3 in amino acids: CATSDSGGEGKNIQYF. The CDR3 DNA reads as TGTGCCACCAGTGATTCTGGCGGGGAGGGGAAAAACATTCAGTACTTC.